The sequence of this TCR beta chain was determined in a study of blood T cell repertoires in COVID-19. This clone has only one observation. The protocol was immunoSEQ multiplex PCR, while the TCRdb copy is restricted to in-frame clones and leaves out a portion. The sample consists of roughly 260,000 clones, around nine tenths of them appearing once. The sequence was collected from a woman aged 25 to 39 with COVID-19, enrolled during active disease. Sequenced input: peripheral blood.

The CDR3 coding sequence is TGTGCCAGCAGTCAGGTCAACACCAGGGGCTACACCTTC. Its translation is CASSQVNTRGYTF. The chain is built from TRBV6-2 or TRBV6-3 and TRBJ1-2, with D uncertain. Trimming took 5 bases from V and 8 from J, leaving 15 bases between them. Per the germline V gene, CDR1 is MNHEY and CDR2 is SVGEGT. The CDR3 extends over 13 amino acids.